This entry lists 17 T cell receptor beta chains sequenced from one sample in a study of beta chain features in type 1 diabetes. Expressed TCRB transcripts were sequenced after all isolated RNA was converted to cDNA. Sequencing used immunoSEQ multiplex PCR; TCRdb keeps in-frame clones, though not all of them. The sample lists roughly 300,000 clones, around 7.6% occurring once. Sample: central memory CD4+ T cells from blood. Receptors were obtained from a woman aged 18-30 years in good health.

In its sample, this clone was seen a few times. The gene calls are TRBV7-9 and TRBJ1-2, with D maybe TRBD1 (6 bases). The CDR3 runs to 14 residues. The germline V and J ends were trimmed by 7 bases and 4 bases, with 16 bases remaining between them. Germline loops: CDR1 SEHNR, CDR2 FQNEAQ (reference sequence). The CDR3 is CASTNPTGGYGYTF. The CDR3 nucleotides are TGTGCCAGCACCAACCCGACAGGAGGCTATGGCTACACCTTC.

The chain has TRBV7-2 and TRBJ2-1; 14 nucleotides align to TRBD2. The CDR3 length is 15 residues. V gave up 6 bases and J gave up 10 bases; unmatched junction bases: 8. Germline V gene sequence: CDR1 SGHTA, CDR2 FQGNSA. Here the CDR3 DNA reads TGTGCCAGCAGGGGTGGGACTAGCGGGAGTAGAGAGCAGTTCTTC. It codes for CASRGGTSGSREQFF. Combining the CDR3 with reference TRBV7-2 and TRBJ2-1 gives the whole variable domain GAGVSQSPSNKVTEKGKDVELRCDPISGHTALYWYRQSLGQGLEFLIYFQGNSAPDKSGLPSDRFSAERTGGSVSTLTIQRTQQEDSAVYLCASRGGTSGSREQFFGPGTRLTVL.

This clone was observed a few times. The V gene is TRBV6-5, the J gene TRBJ2-1; D is ambiguous. This CDR3 is built from 14 residues. Germline loops: CDR1 MNHEY, CDR2 SVGAGI. Trimming took 4 bases from V and 9 from J, leaving 16 bases between them. The CDR3 protein is CASSSVSRKGEQFF. The CDR3 nucleotides are TGTGCCAGCAGTTCGGTGTCCCGGAAGGGTGAGCAGTTCTTC.

This clone turned up a few times. The V and J genes are TRBV4-2 and TRBJ2-7; TRBD2 matches 10 bases. The CDR3 has 17 amino acids. Germline-derived CDR1 and CDR2 are LGHNA and YNFKEQ. Germline trimming cut 0 bases from V and 0 bases from J; bases unmatched to any gene: 5. CDR3 in amino acids: CASSQEIKREGSYEQYF. DNA of the CDR3: TGTGCCAGCAGCCAAGAGATCAAGCGGGAGGGCTCCTACGAGCAGTACTTC.

This chain links TRBV7-2 with TRBJ1-3; weak D call: TRBD1 (6 bases). The CDR3 has 14 amino acids. Germline-derived CDR1 and CDR2 are SGHTA and FQGNSA. Trimming removed 6 bases at V and 4 bases at J, with 13 bases between. The CDR3 coding sequence is TGTGCCAGCAGTCCGCGTGGGGGCGGAAACACCATATATTTT. Protein product: CASSPRGGGNTIYF.

This rearrangement joins TRBV10-3 to TRBJ2-1, with 9 positions matching TRBD2. This CDR3 is built from 14 residues. Per the germline V gene, CDR1 is ENHRY and CDR2 is SYGVKD. J gave up 4 bases and V 4 bases, and 2 bases lay outside the gene matches. The CDR3 loop is CAISGTSAYNEQFF. The CDR3 nucleotides read TGTGCCATCAGTGGGACTAGCGCGTACAATGAGCAGTTCTTC.

This clone occurred many times. The V gene is TRBV27, the J gene TRBJ2-3; D is ambiguous. Germline CDR1 MNHEY, CDR2 SMNVEV (reference sequence). Trimming shortened V by 2 bases and J by 2 bases, and 11 bases separated the two germline ends. The CDR3 covers 15 residues. CDR3 residues: CASSLSPPFTDTQYF. As DNA, the CDR3 is TGTGCCAGCAGTTTAAGTCCTCCCTTCACAGATACGCAGTATTTT.

In this sample, this clone turned up many times. J is TRBJ2-7 and V is TRBV4-3; D is unclear. The CDR3 loop spans 13 amino acids. Germline V gene sequence: CDR1 LGHNA, CDR2 YSLEER. The V and J ends lost 0 bases and 6 bases respectively, with 9 bases between them. The CDR3 DNA follows: TGCGCCAGCAGCCAAGATCTGGCTGCCGAGCAGTACTTC. Encoded protein: CASSQDLAAEQYF.

Comments on this clone: The sample contains more than one DNA sequence encoding this CDR3. This chain joins TRBV5-1 and TRBJ2-2; TRBD2 aligns across 7 bases. Germline CDR1 and CDR2: SGHRS and YFSETQ. With 4 bases clipped from V and 2 bases from J, the junction kept 5 bases outside the gene matches. The CDR3 is made up of 15 amino acids. The CDR3 DNA reads TGCGCCAGCAGCCTTCTAGCGGCTAACACCGGGGAGCTGTTTTTT. This translates into CASSLLAANTGELFF.

This clone was recorded a few times. CDR3 bases: TGCAGCGTTGAAAAAGGGAACACCGGGGAGCTGTTTTTT. Translated: CSVEKGNTGELFF. The chain is built from TRBV29-1 and TRBJ2-2; D ambiguous. CDR3 length equals 13 residues. With 2 bases removed from V and 1 base from J, the gap between germline ends came to 5 bases. CDR1 is SQVTM and CDR2 is ANQGSEA in the germline V gene.

This sequence joins TRBV23-1 and TRBJ2-1; 14 bases are a match to TRBD2. TRBV23-1 is classed as an ORF, of uncertain function. The CDR3 sequence is 18 residues long. V lost 2 bases and J lost 6; bases outside the gene matches: 9. The CDR3 sequence: CASSQDWTSGRFSNEQFF. The CDR3 bases are TGCGCCAGCAGTCAAGATTGGACTAGCGGGAGGTTTTCCAATGAGCAGTTCTTC.

This clone was picked up a small number of times. Possible read error: a much larger clone is one base away. V is TRBV2 and J is TRBJ2-7; TRBD2 matches at 8 bases. Germline CDR1 is SNHLY and CDR2 is FYNNEI. V was clipped by 11 bases and J by 2 bases; unmatched bases: 14. This CDR3 is built from 15 residues. CDR3 nucleotides: TGTGCCCGCACCCTGATCCCGGGGGGGGCCTACGAGCAGTACTTC. It yields the protein CARTLIPGGAYEQYF.

This chain connects TRBV5-1 to TRBJ2-7; weak D call: TRBD1 (6 bases). The V end was cut by 0 bases, the J end by 12 bases, with 10 bases between. The length of the CDR3 is 11 residues. Germline V gives CDR1 SGHRS, CDR2 YFSETQ. CDR3 amino acids: CASSLDRAWYF. Written as DNA, the CDR3 is TGCGCCAGCAGCTTGGACAGGGCGTGGTACTTC.

V usage is TRBV11-3 and J usage is TRBJ2-2; D is unresolved. With 8 bases removed from V and 2 bases from J, the gap between germline ends came to 12 bases. CDR3 length: 14 amino acids. Germline values: CDR1 SGHNT, CDR2 YENEEA. CDR3 protein: CASRKEQNTGELFF. CDR3 DNA sequence: TGTGCCAGCCGCAAGGAGCAAAACACCGGGGAGCTGTTTTTT.

The table lists this clone with a few counts. The chain links TRBV5-1 to TRBJ2-7; 9 bases are shared with TRBD1. The CDR3 totals 14 residues. V was pared by 4 bases and J by 6 bases, with 8 bases of the junction left unmatched. Germline-derived CDR1 and CDR2 are SGHRS and YFSETQ. Written as DNA, the CDR3 is TGCGCCAGCAGCCCAGGAGTGGGACAGGGCGAGCAGTACTTC. This codes for CASSPGVGQGEQYF.

The rearrangement uses TRBV7-9 and TRBJ2-7, with D perhaps matching TRBD2 (6 bases). The V end lost 3 bases, the J end lost 6 bases, and 15 bases lay between the germline ends. This CDR3 is 14 amino acids long. Germline V CDR1 and CDR2: SEHNR, FQNEAQ (reference sequence). The CDR3 nucleotides read TGTGCCAGCAGCTTCATGGCGGGAAGTCTCGAGCAGTACTTC. Its protein product is CASSFMAGSLEQYF.

The chain combines TRBV19 with TRBJ1-5; D is unclear. This CDR3 is 13 amino acids long. Between the trimmed V and J ends, which lost 7 bases and 0 bases, there was a span of 7 bases. Germline CDR1 reads LNHDA; CDR2 reads SQIVND (reference sequence). CDR3: CASTGYSNQPQHF. In DNA form, the CDR3 reads TGTGCCAGTACGGGTTATAGCAATCAGCCCCAGCATTTT.